This entry lists 31 T cell receptor beta chains sequenced from one sample in a study of prognosis after radiotherapy for stage I lung cancer. Genomic DNA was subjected to two-round multiplex PCR for amplification of TCR beta CDR3. With primers specific to each TRBV and TRBJ gene, the first-round PCR was performed. TCRdb analysed the multiplex PCR reads with MiXCR anew, one entry per CDR3 protein. This table has tens of thousands of distinct CDR3 sequences, 46% appearing once. The material sequenced was PBMCs, taken before or after stereotactic body radiation therapy (not recorded which). These receptors came from a donor over 45 with non-small cell lung cancer.

This clonotype was seen repeatedly, ten times or more. The genes are TRBV15 and TRBJ1-5; D might be TRBD1 (5 bases). This CDR3 spans 14 amino acids. Germline V CDR1 and CDR2: LNHNV, YYDKDF (reference sequence). V dropped 1 base and J dropped 1 base, with 5 bases sitting between them. CDR3 in DNA: TGTGCCACCAGCAGAGGGACAAGCAATCAGCCCCAGCATTTT. This sequence encodes CATSRGTSNQPQHF.

In the case of this clonotype: Sequence at one end of the junction differs from germline and may be a read error. The chain recombines TRBV5-1 with TRBJ1-5; D is unclear. The germline CDR1 and CDR2 sequences are SGHRS and YFSETQ. This CDR3 has 14 amino acids. The CDR3 loop is CASRLAGSNKPQHF. The CDR3 nucleotides are TGCGCCAGCAGATTGGCCGGGAGCAATAAGCCCCAGCATTTT.

This clonotype was found many times. The chain has TRBV27 and TRBJ2-5; D is possibly TRBD1 (5 bases). CDR1 and CDR2 (germline): MNHEY, SMNVEV (reference sequence). The CDR3 totals 16 residues. Deletions cut 2 bases from V and 4 bases from J, with 17 bases between. For the CDR3, the DNA is TGTGCCAGCAGTTTAAGTCCTAACCCTAGGGGAGAGACCCAGTACTTC. Amino acid sequence: CASSLSPNPRGETQYF.

Comments on this clonotype: The likely explanation is a read error, given a far larger clone one base away. The gene calls are TRBV6-9 and TRBJ2-2, with D possibly matching TRBD1 (6 bases). This CDR3 region has 13 residues. Looked up from germline, CDR1 is MNHGY and CDR2 is SVAAGI. V dropped 7 bases and J dropped 5 bases, with 11 bases sitting between them. The CDR3 here is CASNRQVTGELFF. The CDR3 nucleotides read TGTGCCAGCAACCGACAGGTGACCGGGGAGCTGTTTTTT.

This clonotype is classed as medium-sized. V gene TRBV5-1 combines with J gene TRBJ2-2; D unclear. V dropped 4 bases and J dropped 5 bases, with 15 bases sitting between them. The CDR3 is made up of 15 amino acids. Germline V gives CDR1 SGHRS, CDR2 YFSETQ. In DNA, the CDR3 is TGCGCCAGCAGCCCCCCGACGATACCAACCGGGGAGCTGTTTTTT. Encoded protein: CASSPPTIPTGELFF.

This chain uses TRBV27 with TRBJ1-6, with D hard to call. Germline V gives CDR1 MNHEY, CDR2 SMNVEV (reference sequence). The CDR3 covers 15 residues. Between the trimmed V and J ends, which lost 4 bases and 17 bases, there was a span of 24 bases. The CDR3 spells CASSSDTVRNSHIHF. The CDR3 DNA reads TGTGCCAGCAGTTCAGATACAGTGCGTAATTCACACATCCACTTT.

This sequence joins TRBV7-9 and TRBJ2-7; tentative D call: TRBD2 (7 bases). The CDR3 loop spans 15 amino acids. Germline V gene data show CDR1 as SEHNR and CDR2 as FQNEAQ (reference sequence). The V end lost 2 bases, the J end lost 7 bases, and 18 bases lay between the germline ends. CDR3 sequence reads: CASSLTGSGAWEQYF. The CDR3 nucleotides read TGTGCCAGCAGCTTAACAGGGAGCGGGGCTTGGGAGCAGTACTTC.

The table lists this clonotype with a count of one. This likely traces to a read error, being one base from a far larger clone. This chain uses TRBV28 with TRBJ1-3, with D perhaps TRBD2 (5 bases). The end of the DNA fits TRBJ2-3 better, so the J call may be wrong. The CDR3 runs 18 residues. Germline CDR1 reads MDHEN; CDR2 reads SYDVKM. CDR3 region: CASSLHPSGTQSWDTQYF. The CDR3 DNA reads TGTGCCAGCAGTTTACACCCATCGGGAACACAAAGTTGGGATACGCAGTATTTT.

Comment on this clonotype: A much larger clone sits a single nucleotide away, making a read error possible. This rearrangement joins TRBV20-1 to TRBJ2-5, with a weak D call TRBD2 (5 bases). The CDR3 consists of 10 residues. Germline V gene sequence: CDR1 DFQATT, CDR2 SNEGSKA (reference sequence). As DNA, the CDR3 is TGCAGTGCCGGAAGGGAGACCCACTACTTC. This sequence encodes CSAGRETHYF.

J is TRBJ2-2 and V is TRBV6-2 or TRBV6-3; unclear D gene. V was clipped by 5 bases and J by 6 bases, with 22 bases between them. Germline CDR1 is MNHEY and CDR2 is SVGEGT. There are 17 residues in the CDR3. DNA for the CDR3: TGTGCCAGCAGTGATAGAGTGGCGGTGGTGATTGCCGGGGAGCTGTTTTTT. It is translated as CASSDRVAVVIAGELFF.

CDR3 sequence (DNA): TGTGCCAGTAGTACATGGACCACCGGGGAGCTGTTTTTT. This codes for CASSTWTTGELFF. The chain is built from TRBV19 and TRBJ2-2; the D is unclear. The V gene's germline CDR1 is LNHDA and CDR2 SQIVND (reference sequence). Trimming cost V 4 bases and J 4 bases, with 7 bases left between them. The CDR3 is 13 residues long.

This clonotype has a count of ten or more. The CDR3 DNA is TGCGCCAGCAGCTCCCCCACTAGCGGGACGGGAGGAACAGATACGCAGTATTTT. Translating it yields CASSSPTSGTGGTDTQYF. This rearrangement joins TRBV5-1 to TRBJ2-3; TRBD2 aligns across 10 bases. There are 18 residues in the CDR3. V gave up 3 bases and J gave up 3 bases; unmatched junction bases: 13. Germline assignment: CDR1 SGHRS and CDR2 YFSETQ.

This clonotype appeared many times. The chain has TRBV20-1 and TRBJ2-3; perhaps TRBD2 as D (5 bases). Germline lookup yields CDR1 DFQATT and CDR2 SNEGSKA (reference sequence). There are 12 residues in the CDR3. Trimming cost V 3 bases and J 9 bases, with 13 bases left between them. This CDR3 reads CSASGEPDTQYF. For the CDR3, the DNA is TGCAGTGCTAGCGGGGAACCGGACACGCAGTATTTT.

The sample holds many counts of this clonotype. This rearrangement joins TRBV3-1 to TRBJ2-1; 8 positions match TRBD2. The germline V gene encodes CDR1 LGHDT and CDR2 YNNKEL (reference sequence). Unmatched junction bases numbered 7, after V lost 0 bases and J lost 3 bases. The CDR3 covers 17 residues. The CDR3 DNA reads TGTGCCAGCAGCCAAGATTTAACTAGCGGAGACTACAATGAGCAGTTCTTC. Its protein is CASSQDLTSGDYNEQFF.

Ten or more counts support this clonotype. This sequence joins TRBV5-1 and TRBJ2-1; 7 bases line up with TRBD1. The CDR3 is made up of 12 amino acids. Trimming took 6 bases from V and 9 from J; bases not matched to a gene: 6. The germline gives CDR1 SGHRS, CDR2 YFSETQ. The DNA for the CDR3 is TGCGCCAGCAAGAACAGGGGAAGTGAGCAGTTCTTC. This translates into CASKNRGSEQFF.

A few counts support this clonotype. A much larger clone differs by one base, so this may be a read error. The gene calls are TRBV6-2 or TRBV6-3 and TRBJ2-3, with D perhaps given as TRBD1 or TRBD2 (5 bases each). The CDR3 spans 17 residues. Germline V gives CDR1 MNHEY, CDR2 SVGEGT. CDR3 coding DNA: TGTGCCGGCAGTTACGACAAGAGGGACCTCAGCACAGATACGCAGTATTTT. The encoded protein is CAGSYDKRDLSTDTQYF.

V usage is TRBV20-1 and J usage is TRBJ1-4, with no clear D. Trimming shortened V by 2 bases and J by 7 bases, and 8 bases separated the two germline ends. Germline CDR1 and CDR2: DFQATT and SNEGSKA (reference sequence). This CDR3 spans 12 amino acids. The CDR3: CSARYQVEKLFF. DNA for the CDR3: TGCAGTGCTAGATACCAGGTTGAAAAACTGTTTTTT.

This clonotype occurred many times. This sequence joins TRBV19 and TRBJ2-1; D is ambiguous. Trimming took off 3 bases at V and 10 bases at J, with 10 bases between the two ends. In germline, CDR1 is LNHDA, CDR2 SQIVND (reference sequence). The length of the CDR3 is 12 residues. The CDR3 DNA is TGTGCCAGTAGTATCAATAGATTCGAGCAGTTCTTC. Translated, it gives CASSINRFEQFF.

This clonotype was picked up one time. The rearrangement uses TRBV19 and TRBJ2-7, with D maybe TRBD1 (5 bases). CDR1 and CDR2 from the germline V gene are LNHDA and SQIVND (reference sequence). Trimming removed 5 bases at V and 10 bases at J, with 18 bases between. The CDR3 has 13 amino acids. DNA of the CDR3: TGTGCCAGTAGTTCGACACAGCAGGGCAGTCAGTACTTC. Its protein is CASSSTQQGSQYF. Looking up the rest from reference TRBV19 and TRBJ2-7 gives the full variable domain: DGGITQSPKYLFRKEGQNVTLSCEQNLNHDAMYWYRQDPGQGLRLIYYSQIVNDFQKGDIAEGYSVSREKKESFPLTVTSAQKNPTAFYLCASSSTQQGSQYFGPGTRLTVT.

The chain uses TRBV7-2 and TRBJ2-5, with D possibly called TRBD1 or TRBD2 (6 bases each). Trimming pared 7 bases from V and 4 bases from J, leaving 16 bases between. In germline, CDR1 is SGHTA, CDR2 FQGNSA. The CDR3 runs 14 residues. CDR3 region: CASTIGRGVETQYF. The CDR3 DNA reads TGTGCCAGCACCATCGGAAGGGGGGTAGAGACCCAGTACTTC.

On this clonotype itself: This likely reflects a read error, since a far larger clone is one base away. This chain uses TRBV6-9 with TRBJ1-1; no clear D gene. CDR3 length: 15 residues. V shed 3 bases and J shed 4 bases, with 15 bases lying between them. The germline V gene encodes CDR1 MNHGY and CDR2 SVAAGI. The CDR3 region has the DNA TGTGCCAGCAGTTACGTAGGCCCATGCAGCACTGAAGCTTTCTTT. Its translation: CASSYVGPCSTEAFF.

Only one count was recorded for this clonotype. At one boundary the junction diverges from the germline segment, which might be a read error. The V call is TRBV15, the J call TRBJ2-3; D unresolved. Germline CDR1 is LNHNV and CDR2 is YYDKDF (reference sequence). The CDR3 extends over 15 amino acids. CDR3 in DNA: TGTGTCACCAGCAGAGATCTCAGTAGCACAGATACGCAGTATTTT. Protein sequence: CVTSRDLSSTDTQYF.

By frequency in the sample, this clonotype is medium-sized. This sequence joins TRBV20-1 and TRBJ1-6; 8 bases are a match to TRBD1. V shed 4 bases, J shed 7 bases, and the junction held 3 bases outside the gene matches. Germline lookup yields CDR1 DFQATT and CDR2 SNEGSKA (reference sequence). The CDR3 contains 13 residues. The chain's CDR3 is CSATGTGNSPLHF. CDR3 DNA: TGCAGTGCTACCGGGACAGGAAATTCACCCCTCCACTTT.

The V gene is TRBV4-2, the J gene TRBJ2-2; 7 nucleotides agree with TRBD2. V lost 10 bases, J lost 5 bases, and 19 bases stayed unmatched. CDR3 length equals 17 residues. In germline, CDR1 is LGHNA, CDR2 YNFKEQ. CDR3 coding DNA: TGTGCCATCATCCAAGGTTGGTCGGGGGGATGGACCGGGGAGCTGTTTTTT. It translates to CAIIQGWSGGWTGELFF.

This clonotype was seen at least ten times. The rearrangement uses TRBV19 and TRBJ1-5; 7 bases match TRBD1. With 5 bases clipped from V and 4 bases from J, the junction kept 8 bases outside the gene matches. The CDR3 is 15 residues long. Germline V CDR1 and CDR2: LNHDA, SQIVND (reference sequence). The CDR3 bases are TGTGCCAGTAGTCCCACAGGGGCGCGTAATCAGCCCCAGCATTTT. Protein: CASSPTGARNQPQHF.

By share of the sample, this clonotype is medium-sized (0.01 to 0.1%). The chain carries TRBV27 and TRBJ2-7; no definite D call. Germline values: CDR1 MNHEY, CDR2 SMNVEV (reference sequence). The CDR3 covers 14 residues. Trimming cost V 3 bases and J 7 bases, with 16 bases left between them. CDR3 loop: CASSLGSSPREQYF. The CDR3 bases are TGTGCCAGCAGTTTGGGCAGCTCTCCTCGGGAGCAGTACTTC.

This clonotype is medium-sized by share. CDR3 region: CSALDRLGQRYNSPLHF. CDR3 nucleotide sequence: TGCAGTGCTCTCGACCGGTTGGGACAGAGGTATAATTCACCCCTCCACTTT. The chain links TRBV20-1 to TRBJ1-6, with 7 bases matching TRBD1. The germline CDR1 and CDR2 sequences are DFQATT and SNEGSKA (reference sequence). V shed 5 bases, J shed 4 bases, and the junction held 14 bases outside the gene matches. The CDR3 runs 17 residues.

This clonotype was detected only a few times. A read error may be the cause here, since a much bigger clone is one base away. The CDR3 DNA sequence: TGTGCCACCAGCCAGGGACTAGCGGGAACATACAGTGAGCAGTTCTTC. Translation gives CATSQGLAGTYSEQFF. The V call is TRBV15, the J call TRBJ2-1, with 13 bases that match TRBD2. CDR3 length: 16 amino acids. The germline V gene has CDR1 LNHNV and CDR2 YYDKDF (reference sequence).

Ten or more counts support this clonotype. The rearrangement uses TRBV18 and TRBJ2-6; D uncertain. This CDR3 comprises 19 residues. The V and J ends lost 4 bases and 0 bases respectively, with 19 bases between them. Looked up from germline, CDR1 is KGHSH and CDR2 is LQKENI. The CDR3 loop is CASSLGRVGFRSGANVLTF. The CDR3, as DNA: TGTGCCAGCTCACTAGGACGGGTAGGCTTCCGCTCTGGGGCCAACGTCCTGACTTTC.

The CDR3, as DNA: TGTGCCAGCAGCCAAGAACCGGGGGCACACCTCCACTTT. Amino acids: CASSQEPGAHLHF. The V call is TRBV3-1, the J call TRBJ1-6, with D possibly matching TRBD1 (6 bases). Germline loops: CDR1 LGHDT, CDR2 YNNKEL (reference sequence). The CDR3 has 13 amino acids. V was cut by 0 bases and J by 15 bases, with 12 bases left in between.

The CDR3 reads CASSRDREEGTEAFF. The CDR3 region has the DNA TGCGCCAGCAGCCGGGACAGGGAGGAGGGCACTGAAGCTTTCTTT. This chain links TRBV5-1 with TRBJ1-1, with TRBD1 identical over 9 bases. The V gene end was trimmed by 4 bases and the J gene end by 4 bases; junction bases not matched to a gene: 8. Per germline, CDR1 SGHRS and CDR2 YFSETQ. This CDR3 comprises 15 residues.